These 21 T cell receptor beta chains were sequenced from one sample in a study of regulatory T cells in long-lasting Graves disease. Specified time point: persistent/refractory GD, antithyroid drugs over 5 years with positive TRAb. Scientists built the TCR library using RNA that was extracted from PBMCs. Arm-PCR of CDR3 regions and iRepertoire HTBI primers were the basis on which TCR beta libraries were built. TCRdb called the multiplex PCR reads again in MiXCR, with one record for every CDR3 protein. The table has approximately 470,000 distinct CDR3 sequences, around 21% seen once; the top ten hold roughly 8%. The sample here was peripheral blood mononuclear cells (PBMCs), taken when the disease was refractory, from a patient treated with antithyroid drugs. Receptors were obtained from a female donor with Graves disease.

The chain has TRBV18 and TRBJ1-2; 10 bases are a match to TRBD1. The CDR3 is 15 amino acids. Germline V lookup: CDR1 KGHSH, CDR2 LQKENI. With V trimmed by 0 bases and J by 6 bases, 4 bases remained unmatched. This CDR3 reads CASSPPGQGSHGYTF. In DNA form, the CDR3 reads TGTGCCAGCTCACCACCGGGACAGGGGAGCCATGGCTACACCTTC.

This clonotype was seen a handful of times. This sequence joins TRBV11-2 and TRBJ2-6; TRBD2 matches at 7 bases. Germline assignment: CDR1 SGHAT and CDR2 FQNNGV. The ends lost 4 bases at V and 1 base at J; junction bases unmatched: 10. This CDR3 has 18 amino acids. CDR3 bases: TGTGCCAGCAGCTCAAGGGCCGGGGGGTGGTCTGGGGCCAACGTCCTGACTTTC. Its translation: CASSSRAGGWSGANVLTF.

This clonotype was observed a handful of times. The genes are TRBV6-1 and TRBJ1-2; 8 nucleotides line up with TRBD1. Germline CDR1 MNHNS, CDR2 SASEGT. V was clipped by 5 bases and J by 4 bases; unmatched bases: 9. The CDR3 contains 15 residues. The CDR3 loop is CASSPSRGLGYGYTF. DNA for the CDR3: TGTGCCAGCAGTCCAAGCAGGGGGCTCGGCTATGGCTACACCTTC.

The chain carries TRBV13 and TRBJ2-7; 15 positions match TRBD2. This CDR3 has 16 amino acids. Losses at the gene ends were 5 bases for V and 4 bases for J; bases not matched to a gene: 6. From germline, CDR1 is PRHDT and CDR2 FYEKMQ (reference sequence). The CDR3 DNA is TGTGCCAGCAGCCCCCGGACTAGCGGGGGGGGATACGAGCAGTACTTC. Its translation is CASSPRTSGGGYEQYF.

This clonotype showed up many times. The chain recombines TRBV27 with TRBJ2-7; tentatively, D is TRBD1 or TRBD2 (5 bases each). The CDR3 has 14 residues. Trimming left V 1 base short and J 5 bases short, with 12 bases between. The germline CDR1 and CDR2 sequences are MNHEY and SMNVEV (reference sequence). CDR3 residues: CASSLLAGSHEQYF. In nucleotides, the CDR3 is TGTGCCAGCAGTTTATTAGCAGGGAGCCACGAGCAGTACTTC.

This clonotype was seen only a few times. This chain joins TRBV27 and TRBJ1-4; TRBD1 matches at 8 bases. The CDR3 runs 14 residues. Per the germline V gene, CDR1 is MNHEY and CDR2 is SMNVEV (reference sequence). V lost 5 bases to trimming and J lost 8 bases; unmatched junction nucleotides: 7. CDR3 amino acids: CASSIQGAREKLFF. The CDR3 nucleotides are TGTGCCAGCAGTATCCAGGGGGCTCGAGAAAAACTGTTTTTT.

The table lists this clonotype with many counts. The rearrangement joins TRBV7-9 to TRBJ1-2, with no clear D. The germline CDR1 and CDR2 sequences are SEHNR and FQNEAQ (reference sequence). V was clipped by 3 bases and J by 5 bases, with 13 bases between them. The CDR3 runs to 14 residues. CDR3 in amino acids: CASSFEMQKYGYTF. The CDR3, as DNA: TGTGCCAGCAGCTTTGAGATGCAGAAGTATGGCTACACCTTC.

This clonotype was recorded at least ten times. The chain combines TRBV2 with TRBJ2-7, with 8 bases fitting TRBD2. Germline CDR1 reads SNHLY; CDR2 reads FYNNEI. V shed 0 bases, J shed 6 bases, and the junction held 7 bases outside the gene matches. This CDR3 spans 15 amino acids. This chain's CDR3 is CASSEARGAIGEQYF. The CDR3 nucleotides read TGTGCCAGCAGTGAAGCGCGGGGGGCCATTGGCGAGCAGTACTTC.

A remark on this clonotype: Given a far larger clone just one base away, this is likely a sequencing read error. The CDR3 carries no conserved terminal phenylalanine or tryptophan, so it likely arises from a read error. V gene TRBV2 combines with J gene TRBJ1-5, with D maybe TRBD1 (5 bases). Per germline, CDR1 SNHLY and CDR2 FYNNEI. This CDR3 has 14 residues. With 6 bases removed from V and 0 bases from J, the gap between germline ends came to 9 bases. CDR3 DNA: TGTGCCAGCAGCCGGGACCGTAGCAATCAGCCCCAGCATCTT. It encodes CASSRDRSNQPQHL.

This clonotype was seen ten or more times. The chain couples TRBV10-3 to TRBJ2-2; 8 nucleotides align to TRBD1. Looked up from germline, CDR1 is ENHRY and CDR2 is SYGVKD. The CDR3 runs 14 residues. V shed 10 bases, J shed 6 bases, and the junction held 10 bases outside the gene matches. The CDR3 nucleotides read TGTGCCACCCTTCTAGGACAGGGCTCCGGGGAGCTGTTTTTT. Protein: CATLLGQGSGELFF.

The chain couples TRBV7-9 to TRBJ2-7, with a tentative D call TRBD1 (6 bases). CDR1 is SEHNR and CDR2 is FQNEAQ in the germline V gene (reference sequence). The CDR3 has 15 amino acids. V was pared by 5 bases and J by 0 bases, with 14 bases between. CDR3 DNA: TGTGCCAGCAGCAACCCCGACAGGACCTCCTACGAGCAGTACTTC. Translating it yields CASSNPDRTSYEQYF.

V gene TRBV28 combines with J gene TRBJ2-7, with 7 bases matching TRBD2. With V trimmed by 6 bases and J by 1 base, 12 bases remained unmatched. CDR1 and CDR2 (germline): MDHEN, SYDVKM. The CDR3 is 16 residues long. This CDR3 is CASSSPGASGSYEQYF. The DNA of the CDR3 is TGTGCCAGCAGCTCCCCCGGGGCTAGCGGTTCCTACGAGCAGTACTTC.

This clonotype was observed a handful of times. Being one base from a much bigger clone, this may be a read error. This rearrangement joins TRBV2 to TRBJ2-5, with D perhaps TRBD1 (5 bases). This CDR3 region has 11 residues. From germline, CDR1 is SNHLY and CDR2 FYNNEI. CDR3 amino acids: CASTREETQHF. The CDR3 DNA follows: TGTGCCAGCACCAGGGAAGAGACCCAGCACTTC. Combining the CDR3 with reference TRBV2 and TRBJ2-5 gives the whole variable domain EPEVTQTPSHQVTQMGQEVILRCVPISNHLYFYWYRQILGQKVEFLVSFYNNEISEKSEIFDDQFSVERPDGSNFTLKIRSTKLEDSAMYFCASTREETQHFGPGTRLLVL.

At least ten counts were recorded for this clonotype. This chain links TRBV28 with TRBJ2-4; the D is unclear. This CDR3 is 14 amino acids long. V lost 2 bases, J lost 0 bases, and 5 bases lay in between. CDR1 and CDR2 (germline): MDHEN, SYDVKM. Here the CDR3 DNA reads TGTGCCAGCAGTTTAGATGCAGCCAAAAACATTCAGTACTTC. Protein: CASSLDAAKNIQYF.

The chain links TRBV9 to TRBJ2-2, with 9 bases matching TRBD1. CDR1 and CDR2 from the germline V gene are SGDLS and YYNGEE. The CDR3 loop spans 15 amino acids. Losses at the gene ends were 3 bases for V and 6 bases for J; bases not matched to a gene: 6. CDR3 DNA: TGTGCCAGCAGCGCAGAGGGACAGGGAGCCGGGGAGCTGTTTTTT. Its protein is CASSAEGQGAGELFF.

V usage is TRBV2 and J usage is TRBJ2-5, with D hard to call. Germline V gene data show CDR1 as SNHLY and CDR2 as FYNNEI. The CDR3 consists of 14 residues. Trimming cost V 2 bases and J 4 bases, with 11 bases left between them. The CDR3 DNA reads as TGTGCCAGCAGTGAATTGGTCCAGATAGAGACCCAGTACTTC. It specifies CASSELVQIETQYF.

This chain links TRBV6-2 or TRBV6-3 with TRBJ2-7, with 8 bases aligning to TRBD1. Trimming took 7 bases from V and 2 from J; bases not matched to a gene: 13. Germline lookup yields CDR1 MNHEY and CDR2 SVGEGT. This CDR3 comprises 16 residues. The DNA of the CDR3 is TGTGCCAGCACCTTACTCCCATCGGGACAGGCCTACGAGCAGTACTTC. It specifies CASTLLPSGQAYEQYF.

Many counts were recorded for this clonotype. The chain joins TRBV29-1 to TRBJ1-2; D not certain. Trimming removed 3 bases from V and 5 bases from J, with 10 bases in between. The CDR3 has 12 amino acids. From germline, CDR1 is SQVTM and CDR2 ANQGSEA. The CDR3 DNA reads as TGCAGCGTTGAGGTTGGACGGTATGGCTACACCTTC. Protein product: CSVEVGRYGYTF.

The CDR3 sequence: CASSGGNTGELFF. For the CDR3, the DNA is TGCGCCAGCAGCGGGGGCAACACCGGGGAGCTGTTTTTT. The V gene is TRBV5-1, the J gene TRBJ2-2; possible D gene TRBD1, 6 bases. CDR1 and CDR2 (germline): SGHRS, YFSETQ. This CDR3 has 13 residues. The V gene lost 4 bases and the J gene lost 2 bases, with 6 bases spanning the gap. The whole variable domain, remainder taken from reference TRBV5-1 and TRBJ2-2, is KAGVTQTPRYLIKTRGQQVTLSCSPISGHRSVSWYQQTPGQGLQFLFEYFSETQRNKGNFPGRFSGRQFSNSRSEMNVSTLELGDSALYLCASSGGNTGELFFGEGSRLTVL.

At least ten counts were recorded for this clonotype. The DNA of the CDR3 is TGTGCCTGGAGCCCTATCAACTATGGCTACACCTTC. Translation gives CAWSPINYGYTF. This rearrangement joins TRBV30 to TRBJ1-2, with D unclear. The CDR3 runs 12 residues. In germline, CDR1 is GTSNPN, CDR2 SVGIG (reference sequence). Trimming removed 3 bases at V and 2 bases at J, with 7 bases between.

CDR3 DNA sequence: TGCAGTGCTACACCTAGGTACGAGCAGTACTTC. Translation: CSATPRYEQYF. This rearrangement joins TRBV20-1 to TRBJ2-7; no firm D call. The length of the CDR3 is 11 residues. Germline CDR1 is DFQATT and CDR2 is SNEGSKA (reference sequence). Trimming took 4 bases from V and 4 from J, leaving 8 bases between them.